This TCR beta chain is from a study of T cell responses to AZD1222 COVID-19 vaccine. Method: immunoSEQ multiplex PCR; TCRdb's copy keeps in-frame clones and lacks some. In the table there are some 120,000 clones, about 90% of which are singletons. Regarding this clone: Its antigen is unknown.

Study conclusions and caveats: Two doses of AZD1222 preceded a rise in Spike-specific TCR breadth and depth. Researchers report vaccine-associated CD4 TCRs spanning spike, with dominance at 160-218 and 743-854.

The sample was peripheral blood, taken on day 0 of AZD1222 vaccination. This receptor was obtained from an adult in good health.

DNA of the CDR3: TGTGCCAGCAGACGGGGGGGCGCTACAGATACGCAGTATTTT. Amino acid sequence: CASRRGGATDTQYF. This rearrangement joins TRBV5-4 to TRBJ2-3; 8 bases map to TRBD2. The CDR3 loop spans 14 amino acids. Trimming cost V 5 bases and J 3 bases; bases outside gene matches: 5. From germline, CDR1 is SGHNT and CDR2 YYREEE (reference sequence).